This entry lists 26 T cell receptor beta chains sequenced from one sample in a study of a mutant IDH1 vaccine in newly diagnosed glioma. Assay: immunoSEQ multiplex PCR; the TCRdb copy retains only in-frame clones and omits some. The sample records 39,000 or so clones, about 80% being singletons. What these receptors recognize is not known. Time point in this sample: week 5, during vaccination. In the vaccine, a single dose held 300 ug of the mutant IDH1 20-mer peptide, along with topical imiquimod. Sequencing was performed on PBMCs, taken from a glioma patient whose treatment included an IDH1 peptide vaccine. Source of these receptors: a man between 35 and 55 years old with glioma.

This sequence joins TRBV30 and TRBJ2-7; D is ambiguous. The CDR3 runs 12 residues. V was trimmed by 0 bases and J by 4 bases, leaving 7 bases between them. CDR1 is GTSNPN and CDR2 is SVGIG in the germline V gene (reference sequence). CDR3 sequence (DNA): TGTGCCTGGAGTGTAATTAGATACGAGCAGTACTTC. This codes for CAWSVIRYEQYF.

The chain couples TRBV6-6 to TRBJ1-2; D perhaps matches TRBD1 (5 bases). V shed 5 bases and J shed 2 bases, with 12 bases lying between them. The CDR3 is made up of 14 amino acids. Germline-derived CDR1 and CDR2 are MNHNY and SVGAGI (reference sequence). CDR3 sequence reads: CASSLRGTNYGYTF. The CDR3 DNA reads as TGTGCCAGCAGTCTAAGGGGCACAAACTATGGCTACACCTTC.

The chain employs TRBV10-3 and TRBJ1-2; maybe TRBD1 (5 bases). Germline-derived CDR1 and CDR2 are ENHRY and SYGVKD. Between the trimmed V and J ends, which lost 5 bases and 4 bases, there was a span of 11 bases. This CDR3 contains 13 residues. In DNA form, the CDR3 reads TGTGCCATCAGTAAGGACACCTCCTATGGCTACACCTTC. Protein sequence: CAISKDTSYGYTF.

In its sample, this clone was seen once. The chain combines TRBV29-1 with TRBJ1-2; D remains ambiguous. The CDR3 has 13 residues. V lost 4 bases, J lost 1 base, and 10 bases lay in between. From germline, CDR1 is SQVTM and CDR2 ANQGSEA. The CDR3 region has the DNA TGCAGCGTTGGGGCAGACAATAACTATGGCTACACCTTC. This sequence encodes CSVGADNNYGYTF.

CDR3 coding DNA: TGCAGCGTTGAAGGCGGGGGGACTGCCTACGAGCAGTACTTC. This gives the protein CSVEGGGTAYEQYF. This sequence joins TRBV29-1 and TRBJ2-7; 8 nucleotides align to TRBD2. The CDR3 runs 14 residues. Germline CDR1 reads SQVTM; CDR2 reads ANQGSEA. V gave up 1 base and J gave up 2 bases; unmatched junction bases: 4.

CDR3 sequence reads: CASSPQDRGWTEAFF. Here the CDR3 DNA reads TGTGCCAGCAGCCCGCAGGACAGGGGGTGGACTGAAGCTTTCTTT. The rearrangement links TRBV9 to TRBJ1-1; 10 nucleotides match TRBD1. J lost 5 bases, V lost 4 bases, and 8 bases had no gene match. The CDR3 is 15 amino acids. Germline CDR1 reads SGDLS; CDR2 reads YYNGEE. Complete variable domain (other parts from reference TRBV9 and TRBJ1-1): DSGVTQTPKHLITATGQRVTLRCSPRSGDLSVYWYQQSLDQGLQFLIQYYNGEERAKGNILERFSAQQFPDLHSELNLSSLELGDSALYFCASSPQDRGWTEAFFGQGTRLTVV.

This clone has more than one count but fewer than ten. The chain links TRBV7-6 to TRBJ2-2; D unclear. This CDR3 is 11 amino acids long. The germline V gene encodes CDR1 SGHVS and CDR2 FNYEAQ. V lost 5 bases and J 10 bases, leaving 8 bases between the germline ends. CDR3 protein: CASSAAAELFF. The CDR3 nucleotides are TGTGCCAGCAGCGCCGCAGCGGAGCTGTTTTTT.

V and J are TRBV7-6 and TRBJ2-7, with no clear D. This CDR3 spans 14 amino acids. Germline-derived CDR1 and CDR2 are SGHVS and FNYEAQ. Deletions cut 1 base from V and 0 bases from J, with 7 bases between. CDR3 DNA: TGTGCCAGCAGCTTAGACACAAGCTCCTACGAGCAGTACTTC. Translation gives CASSLDTSSYEQYF.

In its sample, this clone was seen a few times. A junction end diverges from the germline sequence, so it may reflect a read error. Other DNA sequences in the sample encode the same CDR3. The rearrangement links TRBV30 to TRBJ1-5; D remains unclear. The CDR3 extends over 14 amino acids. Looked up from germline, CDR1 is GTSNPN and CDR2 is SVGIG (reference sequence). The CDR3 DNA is TGTGCTTGGAGTGTTGGGCCCGGCAATCAGCCCCAGCATTTT. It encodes CAWSVGPGNQPQHF. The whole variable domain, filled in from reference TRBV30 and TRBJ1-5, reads SQTIHQWPATLVQPVGSPLSLECTVEGTSNPNLYWYRQAAGRGLQLLFYSVGIGQISSEVPQNLSASRPQDRQFILSSKKLLLSDSGFYLCAWSVGPGNQPQHFGDGTRLSIL.

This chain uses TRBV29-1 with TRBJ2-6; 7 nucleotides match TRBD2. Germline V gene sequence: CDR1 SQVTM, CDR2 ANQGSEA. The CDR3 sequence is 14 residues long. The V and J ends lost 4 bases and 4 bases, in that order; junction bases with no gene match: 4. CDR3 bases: TGCAGCGTTGGTACAGCGGGGGGGGCCAACGTCCTGACTTTC. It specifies CSVGTAGGANVLTF.

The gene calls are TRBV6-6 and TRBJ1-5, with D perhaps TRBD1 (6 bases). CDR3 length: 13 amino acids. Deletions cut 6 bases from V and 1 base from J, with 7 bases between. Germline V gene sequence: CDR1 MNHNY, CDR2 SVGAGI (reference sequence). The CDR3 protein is CASRDSSNQPQHF. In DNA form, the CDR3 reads TGTGCCAGCAGGGACAGCAGCAATCAGCCCCAGCATTTT.

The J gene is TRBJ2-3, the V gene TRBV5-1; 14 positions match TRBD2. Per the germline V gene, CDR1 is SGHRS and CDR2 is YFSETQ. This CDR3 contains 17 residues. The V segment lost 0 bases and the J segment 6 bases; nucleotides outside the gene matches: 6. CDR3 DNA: TGCGCCAGCAGCTTGGGCATGACTAGCGGGGGGGTCGATACGCAGTATTTT. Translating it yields CASSLGMTSGGVDTQYF.

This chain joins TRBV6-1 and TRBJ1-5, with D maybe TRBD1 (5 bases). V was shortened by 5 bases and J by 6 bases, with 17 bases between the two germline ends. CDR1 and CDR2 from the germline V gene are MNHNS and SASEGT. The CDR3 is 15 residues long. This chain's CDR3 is CASSPDILRGQPQHF. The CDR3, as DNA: TGTGCCAGCAGTCCTGACATCCTAAGGGGTCAGCCCCAGCATTTT.

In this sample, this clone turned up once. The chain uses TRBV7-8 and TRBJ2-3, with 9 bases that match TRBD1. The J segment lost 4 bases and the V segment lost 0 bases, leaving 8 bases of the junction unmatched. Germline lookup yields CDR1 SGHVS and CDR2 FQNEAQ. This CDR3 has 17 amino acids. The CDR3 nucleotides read TGTGCCAGCAGCTTAGCGTACAGGACAGGGGAGCCAGATACGCAGTATTTT. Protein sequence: CASSLAYRTGEPDTQYF.

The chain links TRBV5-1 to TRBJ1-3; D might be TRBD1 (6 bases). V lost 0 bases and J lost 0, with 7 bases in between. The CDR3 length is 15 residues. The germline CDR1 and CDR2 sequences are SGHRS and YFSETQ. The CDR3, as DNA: TGCGCCAGCAGCTTGGGACAGGTCTCTGGAAACACCATATATTTT. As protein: CASSLGQVSGNTIYF.

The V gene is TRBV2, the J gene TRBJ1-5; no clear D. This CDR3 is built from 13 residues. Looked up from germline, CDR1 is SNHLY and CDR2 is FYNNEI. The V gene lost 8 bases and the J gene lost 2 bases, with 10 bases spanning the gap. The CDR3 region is CASEVQGNQPQHF. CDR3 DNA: TGTGCCAGCGAGGTTCAGGGCAATCAGCCCCAGCATTTT.

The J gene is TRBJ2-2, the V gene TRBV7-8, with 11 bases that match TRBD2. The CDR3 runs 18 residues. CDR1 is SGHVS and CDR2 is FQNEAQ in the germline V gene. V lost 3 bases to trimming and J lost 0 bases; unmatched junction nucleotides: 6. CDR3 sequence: CASSLRTSGSSNTGELFF. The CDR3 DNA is TGTGCCAGCAGCTTGAGGACTAGCGGGTCCTCGAACACCGGGGAGCTGTTTTTT.

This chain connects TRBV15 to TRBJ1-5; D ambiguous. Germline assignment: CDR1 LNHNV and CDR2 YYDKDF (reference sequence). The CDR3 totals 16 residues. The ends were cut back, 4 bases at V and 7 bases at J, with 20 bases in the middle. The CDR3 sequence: CATSISSLGKRQPQHF. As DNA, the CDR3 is TGTGCCACCAGCATAAGTAGTTTGGGTAAGAGACAGCCCCAGCATTTT.

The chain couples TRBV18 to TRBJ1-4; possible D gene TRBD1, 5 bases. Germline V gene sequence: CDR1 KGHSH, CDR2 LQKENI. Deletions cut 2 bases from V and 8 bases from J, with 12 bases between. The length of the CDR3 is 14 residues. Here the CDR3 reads CASSPKAGYEKLFF. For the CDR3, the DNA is TGTGCCAGCTCACCAAAGGCAGGGTACGAAAAACTGTTTTTT.

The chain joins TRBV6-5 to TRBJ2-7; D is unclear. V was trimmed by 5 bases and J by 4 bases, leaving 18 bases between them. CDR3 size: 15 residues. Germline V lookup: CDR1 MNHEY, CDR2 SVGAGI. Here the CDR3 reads CASSTHHDPAYEQYF. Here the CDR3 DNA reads TGTGCCAGCAGTACCCATCATGATCCTGCGTACGAGCAGTACTTC.

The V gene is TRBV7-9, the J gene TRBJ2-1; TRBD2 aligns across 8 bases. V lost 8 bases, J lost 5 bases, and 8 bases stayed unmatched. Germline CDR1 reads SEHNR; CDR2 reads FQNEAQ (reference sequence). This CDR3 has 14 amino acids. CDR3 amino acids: CASEVAGGNNEQFF. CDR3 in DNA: TGTGCCAGCGAGGTGGCGGGGGGTAACAATGAGCAGTTCTTC.

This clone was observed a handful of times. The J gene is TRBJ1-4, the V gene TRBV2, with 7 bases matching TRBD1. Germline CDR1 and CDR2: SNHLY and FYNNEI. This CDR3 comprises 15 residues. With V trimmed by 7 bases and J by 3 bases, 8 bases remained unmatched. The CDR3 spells CASKMLGTANEKLFF. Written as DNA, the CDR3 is TGTGCCAGCAAAATGTTGGGGACAGCTAATGAAAAACTGTTTTTT.

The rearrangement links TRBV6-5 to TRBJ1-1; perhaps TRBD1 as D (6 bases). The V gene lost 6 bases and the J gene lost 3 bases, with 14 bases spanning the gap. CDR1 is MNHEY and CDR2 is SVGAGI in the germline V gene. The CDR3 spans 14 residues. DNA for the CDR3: TGTGCCAGCAGGTCAGGGGTGGTGTACACTGAAGCTTTCTTT. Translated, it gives CASRSGVVYTEAFF.

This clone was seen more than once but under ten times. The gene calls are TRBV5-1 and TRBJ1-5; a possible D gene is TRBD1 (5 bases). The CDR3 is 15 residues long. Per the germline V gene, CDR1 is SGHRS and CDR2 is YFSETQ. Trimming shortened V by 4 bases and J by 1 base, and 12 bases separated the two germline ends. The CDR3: CASSLGDMSNQPQHF. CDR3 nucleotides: TGCGCCAGCAGCCTAGGGGATATGAGCAATCAGCCCCAGCATTTT.

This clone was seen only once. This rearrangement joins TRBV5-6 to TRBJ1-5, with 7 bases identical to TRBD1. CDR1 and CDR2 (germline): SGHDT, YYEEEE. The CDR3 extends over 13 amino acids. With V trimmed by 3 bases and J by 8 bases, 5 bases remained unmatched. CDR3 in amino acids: CASSYDRAKPQHF. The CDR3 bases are TGTGCCAGCAGCTATGACAGGGCGAAGCCCCAGCATTTT. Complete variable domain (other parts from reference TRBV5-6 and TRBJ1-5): DAGVTQSPTHLIKTRGQQVTLRCSPKSGHDTVSWYQQALGQGPQFIFQYYEEEERQRGNFPDRFSGHQFPNYSSELNVNALLLGDSALYLCASSYDRAKPQHFGDGTRLSIL.

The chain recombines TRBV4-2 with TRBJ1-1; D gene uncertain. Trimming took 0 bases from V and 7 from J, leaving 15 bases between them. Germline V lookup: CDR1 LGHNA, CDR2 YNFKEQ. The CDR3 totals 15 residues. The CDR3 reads CASSQDIGYLNEAFF. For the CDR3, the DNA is TGTGCCAGCAGCCAAGACATAGGGTACCTAAATGAAGCTTTCTTT.